Included here is one T cell receptor beta chain sequence, with context. Its antigen is undetermined. The study co-extracted DNA and RNA from 20-30 mg of unsorted bulk tissue. The study sampled five separate regions from each tumor. Over 85% viable tumor cells were present in every tumor sample. The data were taken from a study of tumor-infiltrating lymphocytes in primary liver carcinoma. Study-wide background: Samples gave roughly 3.5 to 7.5 million productive TCRbeta reads, similar across tissue types.

Germline lookup yields CDR1 MNHEY and CDR2 SVGAGI. The CDR3 has 15 amino acids. The V segment lost 9 bases and the J segment 11 bases; nucleotides outside the gene matches: 15. Study-level results: Detection in all five tumor regions applied to only about 7-24% of top clones.

A primer matching the constant region was used to make TCR beta cDNA from about 500 ng of total RNA. Libraries for TCR beta were built through three nested multiplex PCR rounds, which together made up a slightly modified ARM-PCR procedure. Rounds one and two of PCR, each of roughly 10 cycles, were primed with TRBV1-TRBV30 forward primers and a C-beta reverse primer. MiXCR, applied by TCRdb to the multiplex PCR reads, yields one record per CDR3 protein. Of roughly 100,000 distinct CDR3 sequences in the sample, roughly 85% were seen once. The J gene is TRBJ2-3, the V gene TRBV6-5, with 12 positions matching TRBD2. The TCR comes from a middle-aged man with primary liver carcinoma and hepatitis B virus infection. The sample comprised liver tumor tissue from sampling region 3. Sample subset: tumor region T3, left-lateral pole. The CDR3 reads CASNPGLAGTYMQYF. The CDR3 nucleotides are TGTGCCAGTAACCCAGGACTAGCGGGAACATATATGCAGTATTTT.